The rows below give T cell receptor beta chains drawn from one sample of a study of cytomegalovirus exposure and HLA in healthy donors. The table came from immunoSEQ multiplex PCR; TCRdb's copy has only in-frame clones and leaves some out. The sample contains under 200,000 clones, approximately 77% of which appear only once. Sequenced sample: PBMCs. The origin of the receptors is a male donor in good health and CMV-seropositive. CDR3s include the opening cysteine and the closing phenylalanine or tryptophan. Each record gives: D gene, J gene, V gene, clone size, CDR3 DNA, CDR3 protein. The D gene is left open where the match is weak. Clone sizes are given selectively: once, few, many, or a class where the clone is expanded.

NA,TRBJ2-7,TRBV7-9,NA,TGTGCCAGCTCGGGGGATGGGGCCGGAGAGCAGTACTTC,CASSGDGAGEQYF
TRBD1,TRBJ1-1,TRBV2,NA,TGTGCCATAGGACAGGGGGAATACACTGAAGCTTTCTTT,CAIGQGEYTEAFF
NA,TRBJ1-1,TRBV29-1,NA,TGCAGCGTCCTCACTTGGGGGGAGACTGAAGCTTTCTTT,CSVLTWGETEAFF
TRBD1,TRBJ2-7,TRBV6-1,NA,TGTGCCAGCAGTGTTGAGGGACAGGGCACCTACGAGCAGTACTTC,CASSVEGQGTYEQYF
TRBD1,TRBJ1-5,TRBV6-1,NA,TGTGCCAGCAGTCCACGGACAGGGGATCAGCCCCAGCATTTT,CASSPRTGDQPQHF
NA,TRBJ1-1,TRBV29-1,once,TGCAGCGCTCCGACGGGGATGAACACTGAAGCTTTCTTT,CSAPTGMNTEAFF
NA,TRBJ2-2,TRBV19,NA,TGTGCCAGTAGTACTTACATCACCGGGGAGCTGTTTTTT,CASSTYITGELFF
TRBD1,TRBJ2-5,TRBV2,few,TGTGCCAGCAGTGGGAGCAGGGGGCTTGAGACCCAGTACTTC,CASSGSRGLETQYF
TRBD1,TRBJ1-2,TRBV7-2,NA,TGTGCCAGCAGCTTACGGGGACAGGGGAATGGCTACACCTTC,CASSLRGQGNGYTF
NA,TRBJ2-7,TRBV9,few,TGTGCCAGCAGCGTAGGGGGGGACTCCTACGAGCAGTACTTC,CASSVGGDSYEQYF
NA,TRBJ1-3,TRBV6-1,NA,TGTGCCAGCCAAACAGGCCCCGGGAACACCATATATTTT,CASQTGPGNTIYF
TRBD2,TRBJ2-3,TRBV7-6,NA,TGTGCCAGCAGCTTAGACCCCCCACTAGCGAATGGAGATACGCAGTATTTT,CASSLDPPLANGDTQYF
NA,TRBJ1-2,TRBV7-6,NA,TGTGCCAGCAGCTTAGGACTTGATGGCTACACCTTC,CASSLGLDGYTF
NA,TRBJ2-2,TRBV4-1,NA,TGCGCCAGCAGCCAAGATGTGGACAGGAACACCGGGGAGCTGTTTTTT,CASSQDVDRNTGELFF
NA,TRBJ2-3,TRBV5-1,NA,TGCGCCAGCAGCTTCGACAGAAGCACAGATACGCAGTATTTT,CASSFDRSTDTQYF
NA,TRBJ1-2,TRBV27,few,TGTGCCAGCAGTCTGGGACAAAAGGTCAATGGCTACACCTTC,CASSLGQKVNGYTF
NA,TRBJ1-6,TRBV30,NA,TGTGCCTGGAGTAAGACAACAGGGACCCTCCACTTT,CAWSKTTGTLHF
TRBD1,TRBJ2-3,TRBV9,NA,TGTGCCAGCAGCGTAGGGACAGGGCAATCGGATACGCAGTATTTT,CASSVGTGQSDTQYF
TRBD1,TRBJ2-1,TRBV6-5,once,TGTGCCAGCAGTTATCTCGGGACAGGGGTGGAGAATGAGCAGTTCTTC,CASSYLGTGVENEQFF
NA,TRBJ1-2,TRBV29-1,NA,TGCAGCGCCCGAGGGGGGGATCATGGCTACACCTTC,CSARGGDHGYTF
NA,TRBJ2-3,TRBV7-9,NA,TGTTCCAGCAGCCGGGATGATACGCAGTATTTT,CSSSRDDTQYF
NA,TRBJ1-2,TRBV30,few,TGTGCCTGGAGTGTAGAATTAATTCTCCGGGGGAAGGCTAACTATGGCTACACCTTC,CAWSVELILRGKANYGYTF
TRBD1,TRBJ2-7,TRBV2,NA,TGTGCCAGCAGCGCCGGGACAGGGCCCTACGAGCAGTACTTC,CASSAGTGPYEQYF
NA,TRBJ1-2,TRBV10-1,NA,TGCGCCAGCAGTGAGTCGCCGCAGGGGACTGGCTACACCTTC,CASSESPQGTGYTF
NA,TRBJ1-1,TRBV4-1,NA,TGCGCCAGCAGCCAAGAGCCAGCGATGAACACTGAAGCTTTCTTT,CASSQEPAMNTEAFF
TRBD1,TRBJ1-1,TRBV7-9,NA,TGTGCCAGCAGCGTAGGACAGGGGAACACTGAAGCTTTCTTT,CASSVGQGNTEAFF
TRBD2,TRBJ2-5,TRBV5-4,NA,TGTGCCAGCAGCGCCCCCAGCGGGGGGGCGGAGACCCAGTACTTC,CASSAPSGGAETQYF
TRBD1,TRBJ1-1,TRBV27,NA,TGTGCCAGCAGCCGGACAGGGACGAACACTGAAGCTTTCTTT,CASSRTGTNTEAFF
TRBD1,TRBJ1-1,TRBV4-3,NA,TGCGCCAGCAGCCAAGGGGACAGGGGGACTGAAGCTTTCTTT,CASSQGDRGTEAFF
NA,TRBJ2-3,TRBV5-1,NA,TGCGCCAGCAGCTTCGCCATTGCCAGGGCAGATACGCAGTATTTT,CASSFAIARADTQYF
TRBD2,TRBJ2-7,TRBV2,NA,TGTGCCAGCAGTCCACGGACTAGCGGGATTACCGAGCAGTACTTC,CASSPRTSGITEQYF
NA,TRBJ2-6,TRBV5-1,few,TGCGCCAGCAGCTTGTTGGGGGCCAGGGAGGCCAACGTCCTGACTTTC,CASSLLGAREANVLTF
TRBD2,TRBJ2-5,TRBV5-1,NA,TGCGCCAGCAGCTTGGAAGCTAGCGGGGCACAAGAGACCCAGTACTTC,CASSLEASGAQETQYF
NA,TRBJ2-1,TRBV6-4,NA,TGTGCCAGCAGTCGTTACACCGAGCAGTTCTTC,CASSRYTEQFF
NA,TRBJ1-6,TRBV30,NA,TGTGCCTGGACCCTAGACAGCCGAGGGGGTTCACCCCTCCACTTT,CAWTLDSRGGSPLHF